This T cell receptor beta chain comes out of a study of technical replicates of blood from a few donors. Repertoires were generated with immunoSEQ multiplex PCR, while TCRdb's copy carries only in-frame clones and drops some. The sample comprises 40,000 to 65,000 clones, more than 70% of which are singletons, and 5.6% rests with the top ten. The CDR3 has 17 amino acids. Germline CDR1 reads SGHDT; CDR2 reads YYEEEE. Trimming at V came to 2 bases and at J to 8 bases, leaving 13 bases not matched to a gene. The sequenced material came from PBMCs. V gene TRBV5-6 combines with J gene TRBJ1-6, with 7 bases matching TRBD1. The origin of this receptor is a human donor in good health. Some clones in this sample may be carry-over from other donors' samples. Here the CDR3 DNA reads TGTGCCAGCAGCTTCGCGCCGGGGACAGAAGAGGATTCACCCCTCCACTTT. It specifies CASSFAPGTEEDSPLHF. Together with reference TRBV5-6 and TRBJ1-6, the CDR3 gives the full variable domain: DAGVTQSPTHLIKTRGQQVTLRCSPKSGHDTVSWYQQALGQGPQFIFQYYEEEERQRGNFPDRFSGHQFPNYSSELNVNALLLGDSALYLCASSFAPGTEEDSPLHFGNGTRLTVT.